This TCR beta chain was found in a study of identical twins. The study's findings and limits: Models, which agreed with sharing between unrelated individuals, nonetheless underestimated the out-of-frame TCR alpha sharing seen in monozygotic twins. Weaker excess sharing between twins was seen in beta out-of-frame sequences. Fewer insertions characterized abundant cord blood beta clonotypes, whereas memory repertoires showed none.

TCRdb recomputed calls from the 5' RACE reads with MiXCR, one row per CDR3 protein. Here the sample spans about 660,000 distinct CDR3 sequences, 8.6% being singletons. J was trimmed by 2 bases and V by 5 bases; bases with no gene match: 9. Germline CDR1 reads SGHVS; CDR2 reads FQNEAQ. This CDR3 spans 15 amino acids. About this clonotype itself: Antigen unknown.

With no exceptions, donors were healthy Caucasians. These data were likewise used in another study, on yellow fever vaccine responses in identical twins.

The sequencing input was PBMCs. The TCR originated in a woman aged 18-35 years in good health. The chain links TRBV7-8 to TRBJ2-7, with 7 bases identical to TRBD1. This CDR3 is CASSEMTGSTYEQYF. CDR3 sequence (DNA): TGTGCCAGCAGCGAAATGACAGGGTCCACCTACGAGCAGTACTTC.